The rows below give T cell receptor beta chains drawn from one sample of a study of cytomegalovirus exposure and HLA in healthy donors. The table came from immunoSEQ multiplex PCR; TCRdb's copy has only in-frame clones and leaves some out. The profile shows some 200,000 clones, 70% to 80% of them singletons. The sequencing sample was made of PBMCs. Receptor source: a male donor in good health and CMV-seropositive. The CDR3 runs from the conserved cysteine through the conserved F or W. Fields, in order: V gene, J gene, clone size, D gene, CDR3 DNA, CDR3 protein. A D gene is named only where the DNA matches it firmly. Part of the rows lack a size; the others show once, few, many or a class for expanded clones.

v_gene: TRBV2; j_gene: TRBJ1-2; abundance: .; d_gene: .; CDR3nt: TGTGCCAGCAGTGACGGATCCGGGTATGGCTACACCTTC; CDR3aa: CASSDGSGYGYTF
v_gene: TRBV6-6; j_gene: TRBJ1-1; abundance: .; d_gene: .; CDR3nt: TGTGCCAGCAGTTCGACTCAGGGTCGGACTGAAGCTTTCTTT; CDR3aa: CASSSTQGRTEAFF
v_gene: TRBV6-4; j_gene: TRBJ2-1; abundance: .; d_gene: .; CDR3nt: TGTGCCAGCAGTGACTCAGCTAGTCCGAATGAGCAGTTCTTC; CDR3aa: CASSDSASPNEQFF
v_gene: TRBV7-2; j_gene: TRBJ2-1; abundance: .; d_gene: TRBD2; CDR3nt: TGTGCCAGCAGCCCAGTTTGGGCGGGGGGAGGGTATAATGAGCAGTTCTTC; CDR3aa: CASSPVWAGGGYNEQFF
v_gene: TRBV28; j_gene: TRBJ2-3; abundance: .; d_gene: TRBD2; CDR3nt: TGTGCCAGCAGTTTTCGACTAGCGGTGAGCACAGATACGCAGTATTTT; CDR3aa: CASSFRLAVSTDTQYF
v_gene: TRBV7-9; j_gene: TRBJ2-7; abundance: .; d_gene: TRBD2; CDR3nt: TGTTCCAGCAGCTTTAGCGGGGGAGTCTCCTACGAGCAGTACTTC; CDR3aa: CSSSFSGGVSYEQYF
v_gene: TRBV5-1; j_gene: TRBJ2-1; abundance: .; d_gene: .; CDR3nt: TGCGCCAGCAGCTTGGAAGGACAGAATTACAATGAGCAGTTCTTC; CDR3aa: CASSLEGQNYNEQFF
v_gene: TRBV5-1; j_gene: TRBJ2-5; abundance: .; d_gene: TRBD1; CDR3nt: TGCGCCAGCGAGGGAACAGGGGGAACCCGGACCCAGTACTTC; CDR3aa: CASEGTGGTRTQYF
v_gene: TRBV10-3; j_gene: TRBJ2-1; abundance: .; d_gene: .; CDR3nt: TGTGCCATCAGTGGGGGCGTCGGGTTGTCCTACAATGAGCAGTTCTTC; CDR3aa: CAISGGVGLSYNEQFF
v_gene: TRBV2; j_gene: TRBJ2-7; abundance: .; d_gene: .; CDR3nt: TGTGCCAGCAGTGAAGCGCCCGATCGACAGGATGAGTACTTC; CDR3aa: CASSEAPDRQDEYF
v_gene: TRBV4-1; j_gene: TRBJ2-3; abundance: .; d_gene: TRBD2; CDR3nt: TGCGCCAGCAGCTTCAGGTTAGGACTAGCGGGAGGAACGGTCCCCGATACGCAGTATTTT; CDR3aa: CASSFRLGLAGGTVPDTQYF
v_gene: TRBV6-5; j_gene: TRBJ1-1; abundance: once; d_gene: TRBD1; CDR3nt: TGTGCCAGCACCCCGGTGACAGGGGGGTCCGCTGAAGCTTTCTTT; CDR3aa: CASTPVTGGSAEAFF
v_gene: TRBV9; j_gene: TRBJ2-2; abundance: .; d_gene: .; CDR3nt: TGTGCCAGCAGCGTAGCCGGGAGTCGCCCCGGGGAGCTGTTTTTT; CDR3aa: CASSVAGSRPGELFF
v_gene: TRBV7-9; j_gene: TRBJ2-3; abundance: .; d_gene: TRBD2; CDR3nt: TGTGCCAGCAGCTTGACTAGCGGGAGCACAGATACGCAGTATTTT; CDR3aa: CASSLTSGSTDTQYF
v_gene: TRBV7-9; j_gene: TRBJ1-2; abundance: once; d_gene: .; CDR3nt: TGTTCCAGCAGCTTATCAGGGGATGGCTACACCTTC; CDR3aa: CSSSLSGDGYTF
v_gene: TRBV19; j_gene: TRBJ2-4; abundance: .; d_gene: TRBD2; CDR3nt: TGTGCCAGTAGTATGGGAGGGTTGAACATTCAGTACTTC; CDR3aa: CASSMGGLNIQYF
v_gene: TRBV7-9; j_gene: TRBJ1-2; abundance: .; d_gene: .; CDR3nt: TGTTCCAGCAGCTCTTTGGTCAGACAGGCCCTTAACTATGGCTACACCTTC; CDR3aa: CSSSSLVRQALNYGYTF
v_gene: TRBV4-1; j_gene: TRBJ1-3; abundance: once; d_gene: .; CDR3nt: TGCGCCAGCAGCCAAGTTGACAGTCCTGGAAACACCATATATTTT; CDR3aa: CASSQVDSPGNTIYF
v_gene: TRBV7-6; j_gene: TRBJ2-7; abundance: few; d_gene: TRBD2; CDR3nt: TGTGCCAGCAGCTTAGCACCCAAATGGGGGACTAGCGGGGGACTGCACCCCTACGAGCAGTACTTC; CDR3aa: CASSLAPKWGTSGGLHPYEQYF
v_gene: TRBV9; j_gene: TRBJ1-4; abundance: .; d_gene: TRBD1; CDR3nt: TGTGCCAGCAGCGTAGGGGGGACAGGGGTGGAAAAACTGTTTTTT; CDR3aa: CASSVGGTGVEKLFF
v_gene: TRBV2; j_gene: TRBJ1-2; abundance: .; d_gene: .; CDR3nt: TGTGCCAGCCCCGGGTCGGAACTAGGGGGCTACACCTTC; CDR3aa: CASPGSELGGYTF
v_gene: TRBV12-5; j_gene: TRBJ2-3; abundance: .; d_gene: .; CDR3nt: TGTGCTAGTGGTCCGGGGGACTTGAGCACAGATACGCAGTATTTT; CDR3aa: CASGPGDLSTDTQYF
v_gene: TRBV5-6; j_gene: TRBJ2-7; abundance: .; d_gene: .; CDR3nt: TGTGCCAGCAGCGGAACCCGACATACCTACGAGCAGTACTTC; CDR3aa: CASSGTRHTYEQYF
v_gene: TRBV28; j_gene: TRBJ1-1; abundance: .; d_gene: TRBD1; CDR3nt: TGTGCCAGCGGACCACGGACAGGGGGCACTGAAGCTTTCTTT; CDR3aa: CASGPRTGGTEAFF
v_gene: TRBV7-2; j_gene: TRBJ2-3; abundance: .; d_gene: TRBD2; CDR3nt: TGTGCCAGCAGCCTGGGGGGGGGAACGGGGTATTTT; CDR3aa: CASSLGGGTGYF
v_gene: TRBV9; j_gene: TRBJ2-2; abundance: .; d_gene: TRBD2; CDR3nt: TGTGCCAGCAGCGTATCTCTGGGACTACCACTTCCCGGGGAGCTGTTTTTT; CDR3aa: CASSVSLGLPLPGELFF
v_gene: TRBV9; j_gene: TRBJ2-7; abundance: .; d_gene: .; CDR3nt: TGTGCCAGCAGCCCCGACGTGACGGGCTACGAGCAGTACTTC; CDR3aa: CASSPDVTGYEQYF
v_gene: TRBV9; j_gene: TRBJ2-5; abundance: few; d_gene: TRBD1; CDR3nt: TGTGCCAGCAGCGGGACAGGTTGGGAAGAGACCCAGTACTTC; CDR3aa: CASSGTGWEETQYF
v_gene: TRBV14; j_gene: TRBJ2-1; abundance: .; d_gene: TRBD2; CDR3nt: TGTGCCAGCACCAGACTAGCGGGATCCTACAATGAGCAGTTCTTC; CDR3aa: CASTRLAGSYNEQFF
v_gene: TRBV28; j_gene: TRBJ2-1; abundance: few; d_gene: .; CDR3nt: TGTGCCAGCAGTACCCTTGCGTCTGAGCAGTTCTTC; CDR3aa: CASSTLASEQFF
v_gene: TRBV30; j_gene: TRBJ1-1; abundance: once; d_gene: TRBD1; CDR3nt: TGTGCCTGGGGGGACAGGGTCGACACTGAAGCTTTCTTT; CDR3aa: CAWGDRVDTEAFF
v_gene: TRBV6-6; j_gene: TRBJ1-6; abundance: .; d_gene: TRBD1; CDR3nt: TGTGCCAGCAGTACCGACAGGGAACGTTCACCCCTCCACTTT; CDR3aa: CASSTDRERSPLHF
v_gene: TRBV5-5; j_gene: TRBJ2-1; abundance: .; d_gene: .; CDR3nt: TGTGCCAGCAGCTTAGGGGGATCCTACAATGAGCAGTTCTTC; CDR3aa: CASSLGGSYNEQFF
v_gene: TRBV19; j_gene: TRBJ2-2; abundance: .; d_gene: TRBD1; CDR3nt: TGTGCCAGTAGTCCCCGACAGGGAACTAGGACCGGGGAGCTGTTTTTT; CDR3aa: CASSPRQGTRTGELFF
v_gene: TRBV2; j_gene: TRBJ2-7; abundance: .; d_gene: TRBD1; CDR3nt: TGTGCCAGCAATGGACAGGGGACCGCCTACGAGCAGTACTTC; CDR3aa: CASNGQGTAYEQYF
v_gene: TRBV25-1; j_gene: TRBJ2-3; abundance: .; d_gene: .; CDR3nt: TGTGCCAGCTCCCATAGTACCACAGATACGCAGTATTTT; CDR3aa: CASSHSTTDTQYF
v_gene: TRBV9; j_gene: TRBJ1-2; abundance: .; d_gene: TRBD1; CDR3nt: TGTGCCAGCAGCGTAGAAGGGACAGGGTTCTATGGCTACACCTTC; CDR3aa: CASSVEGTGFYGYTF
v_gene: TRBV29-1; j_gene: TRBJ1-2; abundance: .; d_gene: TRBD1; CDR3nt: TGCAGCGTTATTGCGACAGGGGTAGATGGCTACACCTTC; CDR3aa: CSVIATGVDGYTF
v_gene: TRBV5-4; j_gene: TRBJ2-7; abundance: .; d_gene: TRBD1; CDR3nt: TGTGCCAGCAGCTTAGACAGGGGATCGGCAGGGGAGCAGTACTTC; CDR3aa: CASSLDRGSAGEQYF
v_gene: TRBV9; j_gene: TRBJ2-5; abundance: .; d_gene: TRBD2; CDR3nt: TGTGCCAGCAGCCCCCAGAGCGGGATGGGAGAGACCCAGTACTTC; CDR3aa: CASSPQSGMGETQYF
v_gene: TRBV6-1; j_gene: TRBJ2-5; abundance: .; d_gene: TRBD2; CDR3nt: TGTGCCAGCAGTGAATTGCGCGGGGGGGCTCAAGAGACCCGGTACTTC; CDR3aa: CASSELRGGAQETRYF
v_gene: TRBV25-1; j_gene: TRBJ1-2; abundance: .; d_gene: TRBD1; CDR3nt: TGTGCCAGCAGAGGGGGAGGACAGGGGACTTACTATGGCTACACCTTC; CDR3aa: CASRGGGQGTYYGYTF
v_gene: TRBV4-3; j_gene: TRBJ1-2; abundance: .; d_gene: .; CDR3nt: TGCGCCAGCAGCCAAGGTGCAGGTGGCTACACCTTC; CDR3aa: CASSQGAGGYTF
v_gene: TRBV4-1; j_gene: TRBJ1-1; abundance: .; d_gene: .; CDR3nt: TGCGCCAGCTCTTATGCCGGAGGCAACACTGAAGCTTTCTTT; CDR3aa: CASSYAGGNTEAFF
v_gene: TRBV6-5; j_gene: TRBJ2-1; abundance: .; d_gene: .; CDR3nt: TGTGCCAACAAGAGGTTAAATGAGCAGTTCTTC; CDR3aa: CANKRLNEQFF
v_gene: TRBV5-1; j_gene: TRBJ2-7; abundance: .; d_gene: TRBD1; CDR3nt: TGCGCCAGCAGCTTCTTACTGACAGGGGGAGGTTACGAGCAGTACTTC; CDR3aa: CASSFLLTGGGYEQYF
v_gene: TRBV6-1; j_gene: TRBJ2-1; abundance: .; d_gene: TRBD2; CDR3nt: TGTGCCAGCAGTGGGGGGACTAGCGGGCGCAATGAGCAGTTCTTC; CDR3aa: CASSGGTSGRNEQFF
v_gene: TRBV9; j_gene: TRBJ2-2; abundance: few; d_gene: TRBD1; CDR3nt: TGTGCCAGCAGCGTAGTGACAGGGACCCACGCCGGGGAGCTGTTTTTT; CDR3aa: CASSVVTGTHAGELFF
v_gene: TRBV7-9; j_gene: TRBJ2-7; abundance: .; d_gene: .; CDR3nt: TGTGCCAGCAGCCCTTCGACAACCGCCTACGAGCAGTACTTC; CDR3aa: CASSPSTTAYEQYF
v_gene: TRBV15; j_gene: TRBJ2-1; abundance: .; d_gene: TRBD2; CDR3nt: TGTGCCACCAGCAGAGGTACAGGCGGGAGTGAGCAGTTCTTC; CDR3aa: CATSRGTGGSEQFF
v_gene: TRBV5-6; j_gene: TRBJ1-1; abundance: .; d_gene: TRBD1; CDR3nt: TGTGCCAGCAGCTCCTGGACAGGGAACACTGAAGCTTTCTTT; CDR3aa: CASSSWTGNTEAFF
v_gene: TRBV4-1; j_gene: TRBJ2-3; abundance: few; d_gene: .; CDR3nt: TGCGCCACCCAAAGCGGGCCAGGCGGGTGGGATACGCAGTATTTT; CDR3aa: CATQSGPGGWDTQYF
v_gene: TRBV27; j_gene: TRBJ1-4; abundance: .; d_gene: TRBD1; CDR3nt: TGTGCCAGCAGTGAGCACAGGGGGCAGACTAATGAAAAACTGTTTTTT; CDR3aa: CASSEHRGQTNEKLFF
v_gene: TRBV5-1; j_gene: TRBJ2-5; abundance: .; d_gene: .; CDR3nt: TGCGCCAGCAGCTCGGTCTGGCCACTAGCCCCGGGGGAGACCCAGTACTTC; CDR3aa: CASSSVWPLAPGETQYF